This TCR beta chain came from a study of neurological immune-mediated disorders (dated by TCRdb to the late 2010s). In terms of the full investigation: The study compared peripheral blood TCR-beta repertoires of HTLV-I-associated myelopathy (HAM/TSP) patients, multiple sclerosis patients and healthy controls using UMI-based sequencing. Alongside PBMC samples, the set of 106 TCR-beta libraries contained longitudinal samples, technical triplicates, and paired CD4+ and CD8+ T-cell subsets that had been sorted. The cohort was made up of approximately 65 subjects, consisting of some 15 HAM/TSP patients, 35 or so multiple sclerosis patients and around 20 healthy controls. Broad study findings and their caveats: Expanded clones from different subjects shared no identical CDR3 amino acid sequences, which suggests that TCR-beta repertoires were private in all groups. The highest TCR clonal expansion was observed in HAM/TSP patients, whereas the lowest was observed in MS patients, even when compared with healthy controls.

According to the germline V gene, CDR1 reads KGHSH and CDR2 reads LQKENI. Including the terminal cysteine and phenylalanine, the CDR3 comprises 15 residues. The CDR3 DNA has 45 bases and is translated from base 1. The germline V end is reduced by 4 bases and the J end by 1 base; junction bases left unmatched: 2. This clonotype is categorized as medium-sized (0.01 to 0.1%). Its antigen is still unknown. The input lacks base qualities; no much larger clone sits a single base away. Healthy controls were blood bank volunteers in Maryland, USA. For the unsorted PBMC libraries, 2 million PBMCs were stored in RNAlater at -80 degrees C until RNA extraction and were used to generate the libraries. Peripheral blood underwent Ficoll-Hypaque density gradient centrifugation to isolate PBMCs, which were then cryopreserved in liquid nitrogen. cDNA was synthesized by template-switch 5'RACE using a primer carrying a 10-nucleotide random unique molecular identifier by which each TCR transcript was tagged. Every sequencing run covered 15-18 subjects and yielded more than 180 million TCR-beta sequences. The RNeasy kit was used to extract total RNA. The KAPA Real-time Library Amplification kit was used to amplify TCR-beta VDJ regions with primers targeting the TCR constant region and the 5'RACE anchor. Sample indexes and Illumina adaptors were added in a first PCR, and a second PCR then increased library yield. After Ampure bead purification, the roughly 650 bp TCR product was size-selected on a 2% E-gel SizeSelection system. Before pooling, library quality was assessed on a Bioanalyzer, concentration was determined with Qubit, and library quantification was performed with the Kapa Library Quantification kit. An Illumina HiSeq 2500 sequenced the libraries paired-end 2 x 150 bp. To increase sequence diversity, roughly 24-31% phiX was spiked into each library pool. Per the authors' processing: Quality-filtered reads were processed with the UMI-based MiGEC pipeline, which removed over 75% of raw TCR sequences during error correction. VDJ genes were aligned to IMGT germline references, and each clonotype was defined by a unique CDR3 amino acid sequence together with V-J genes. Clonal expansion, Shannon diversity, and CDR3 relatedness (CalcPairwiseDistances, ClusterSamples) were evaluated with VDJtools, and phylogenetic trees were built with CLCbio workbench. Clones with at least 8 unique UMIs were defined as expanded, with this threshold being based on coefficient-of-variation modelling across technical triplicates. TCRdb reworked the public reads: Q25 trimming with fastp, MiXCR clone assembly, productive beta chains retained. CDR3 protein sequences are deduplicated, and each keeps its most common genes and DNA. The V and J calls come from TCRdb's annotation, not from the publication. This sample comprises around 18,000 distinct CDR3 sequences, about a fifth of them detected only once. The ten largest make up 23% of the sample.

Material: PBMCs. The V gene is TRBV18 and the J gene is TRBJ2-2; TRBD1 aligns with 8 central bases. This receptor was identified in a man aged 50 to 60 in good health. The CDR3 region: CASSLGTGNTGELFF. The sequence in DNA is TGTGCCAGCTCACTTGGGACAGGGAACACCGGGGAGCTGTTTTTT.